The rows below give T cell receptor beta chains drawn from one sample of a study of spatial heterogeneity in lung cancer. TCRdb re-called the 5' RACE reads through MiXCR, storing one row per CDR3 protein. The sample carries fewer than 20,000 distinct CDR3 sequences, under 7.5% recorded once. The source was lung tumor tissue, collected at surgery. All receptors come from a female donor with early-stage non-small cell lung cancer. CDR3s include the opening cysteine and the closing phenylalanine or tryptophan. The order of the fields is clone size, CDR3 length, J gene, V gene, D gene, CDR3 DNA, CDR3 protein. A D gene is named only where the DNA matches it firmly. A row's size may be missing; if present it is once, few, many or a size class.

medium-sized	15	TRBJ2-5	TRBV7-2	TRBD2	TGTGCCAGCAGCCGCGGGACTAGCAGGCAAGAGACCCAGTACTTC	CASSRGTSRQETQYF
NA	16	TRBJ2-1	TRBV6-5	TRBD1	TGTGCCAGCAGTTCGACAGGGTACCCTACCTACAATGAGCAGTTCTTC	CASSSTGYPTYNEQFF
few	15	TRBJ2-7	TRBV5-6	NA	TGTGCCAGCAGCCCACAGGGATCTAAGGCCTACGAGCAGTACTTC	CASSPQGSKAYEQYF
NA	15	TRBJ2-3	TRBV12-3/TRBV12-4	NA	TGTGCCAGCAGCTCAACGGTGGGGCCTAAACGTACGCAGTATTTT	CASSSTVGPKRTQYF
many	15	TRBJ1-2	TRBV5-1	NA	TGCGCCAGCAGCTTGGGGACTGGGGTCGACTATGGCTACACCTTC	CASSLGTGVDYGYTF
many	14	TRBJ1-2	TRBV6-5	TRBD1	TGTGCCAGCAGAGACAGGGGGCTAATCTATGGCTACACCTTC	CASRDRGLIYGYTF
many	13	TRBJ2-2	TRBV7-6	NA	TGTGCCAGCAGCTTACGACAGGCCGGGGAGCTGTTTTTT	CASSLRQAGELFF
NA	12	TRBJ1-2	TRBV28	NA	TGTGCCAGCATGGAACCCCACGGGGGCTACACCTTC	CASMEPHGGYTF
many	13	TRBJ1-2	TRBV3-1	NA	TGTGCCAGCAGCCCCAGTGGGCAGCCAGGCTACACCTTC	CASSPSGQPGYTF
NA	14	TRBJ2-3	TRBV18	NA	TGTGCCAGCTCGCTTGGGGCCGGGGCAGATACGCAGTATTTT	CASSLGAGADTQYF
medium-sized	15	TRBJ2-7	TRBV28	NA	TGTGCCAGCAGTTACCCCGGGGGCGAGTCCTACGAGCAGTACTTC	CASSYPGGESYEQYF
many	16	TRBJ2-5	TRBV2	NA	TGTGCCAGCAGTGAAGGACAGTCCTCCGTCCAAGAGACCCAGTACTTC	CASSEGQSSVQETQYF
many	15	TRBJ2-7	TRBV5-1	TRBD2	TGCGCCAGCAGCGCGTCAGTAGCGGGGAGCGACGAGCAGTACTTC	CASSASVAGSDEQYF
many	16	TRBJ2-2	TRBV7-9	NA	TGTGCCAGCAGCCCAAACGGCGGGGCCGACACCGGGGAGCTGTTTTTT	CASSPNGGADTGELFF
NA	15	TRBJ2-2	TRBV13	NA	TGTGCCAGCAGCTTAATAGGGACCCAAACCGGGGAGCTGTTTTTT	CASSLIGTQTGELFF
many	15	TRBJ2-6	TRBV19	NA	TGTGCCAGTACCCCCCAAAACGCTGGGGCCAACGTCCTGACTTTC	CASTPQNAGANVLTF
many	13	TRBJ2-1	TRBV7-2	NA	TGTGCCAGCAGCCTAGGACAGTACAATGAGCAGTTCTTC	CASSLGQYNEQFF
many	15	TRBJ2-3	TRBV4-3	TRBD2	TGCGCCAGCAGCCTAGCGGGCCGGGACACAGATACGCAGTATTTT	CASSLAGRDTDTQYF
many	14	TRBJ2-5	TRBV7-6	NA	TGTGCCAGCAGCTTGGGAACAGTCCAAGAGACCCAGTACTTC	CASSLGTVQETQYF
medium-sized	15	TRBJ1-5	TRBV2	TRBD1	TGTGCCAGCAGTGCCTCGACAGGGAGCAATCAGCCCCAGCATTTT	CASSASTGSNQPQHF
few	15	TRBJ2-1	TRBV7-2	NA	TGTGCCAGCAGCTTAGTTCCCGACAGTGCCTATGAGCAGTTCTTC	CASSLVPDSAYEQFF
many	15	TRBJ2-2	TRBV12-3/TRBV12-4	TRBD2	TGTGCCAGCAGTCAAGCGGGGCGGAACACCGGGGAGCTGTTTTTT	CASSQAGRNTGELFF
many	14	TRBJ1-5	TRBV6-6	NA	TGTGCCAGCAATAATCGCCCAAATTATCAGCCCCAGCATTTT	CASNNRPNYQPQHF
NA	12	TRBJ2-3	TRBV28	NA	TGTGCCAGCAGTTTCGAGGGCACGGGACCGCATTTT	CASSFEGTGPHF
NA	16	TRBJ1-2	TRBV9	TRBD1	TGTGCCAGCAGCCCGAGGGGACAGGGGTCTAACTATGGCTACACCTTC	CASSPRGQGSNYGYTF
many	12	TRBJ2-1	TRBV19	NA	TGTGCCAGTAGTGGGGCCTACAATGAGCAGTTCTTC	CASSGAYNEQFF
NA	15	TRBJ2-1	TRBV20-1	NA	TGCAGTGCTAGAACGGGGGGCTTTCGGTACAATGAGCAGTTCTTC	CSARTGGFRYNEQFF
large	13	TRBJ2-1	TRBV6-2/TRBV6-3	TRBD2	TGTGCCAGCAGGGGACTAGCTATCAATGAGCAGTTCTTC	CASRGLAINEQFF
NA	14	TRBJ2-5	TRBV13	NA	TGTGCCAGCAGCCACGGGACAATGCAAGAGACCCAGTACTTC	CASSHGTMQETQYF
few	15	TRBJ1-2	TRBV19	TRBD1	TGTGCCAGTAGTATTGCACAGGGGGGTCAGTATGGCTACACCTTC	CASSIAQGGQYGYTF
many	12	TRBJ1-4	TRBV30	NA	TGTGCCTGGAGTTTGGGTGACGAAAAACTGTTTTTT	CAWSLGDEKLFF
many	18	TRBJ2-3	TRBV24-1	TRBD2	TGTGCCACCAGTGATTTTAAGCTACTAGCGCGGACCACCGATACGCAGTATTTT	CATSDFKLLARTTDTQYF
medium-sized	14	TRBJ1-1	TRBV28	NA	TGTGCCAGCAGTGACGGGACAAAGAACACTGAAGCTTTCTTT	CASSDGTKNTEAFF
few	19	TRBJ2-3	TRBV6-5	TRBD2	TGTGCCAGCAGTTACTCGAACCGGGGGGGCCCTACTAGCACAGATACGCAGTATTTT	CASSYSNRGGPTSTDTQYF
NA	14	TRBJ1-1	TRBV5-4	TRBD1	TGTGCCAGCAGCCGGGACAGGGGGCACACTGAAGCTTTCTTT	CASSRDRGHTEAFF
many	16	TRBJ2-1	TRBV27	NA	TGTGCCAGCAGTTTACAACCCCCGGACAAGTACAATGAGCAGTTCTTC	CASSLQPPDKYNEQFF
many	15	TRBJ1-2	TRBV5-4	NA	TGTGCCAGCAGCTTGTCTCAGCAACGAGGCTATGGCTACACCTTC	CASSLSQQRGYGYTF
many	13	TRBJ2-5	TRBV7-7	NA	TGTGCCAGCAGCGGGGCAGATCAAGAGACCCAGTACTTC	CASSGADQETQYF
many	16	TRBJ1-1	TRBV7-9	NA	TGTGCCAGCAGCTTAGCCCTTGGGCTGGGAAACACTGAAGCTTTCTTT	CASSLALGLGNTEAFF
many	18	TRBJ2-3	TRBV4-2	TRBD2	TGTGCCAGCAGCCAAGAAGGTAGCGGGGGGGCTCGCGCAGATACGCAGTATTTT	CASSQEGSGGARADTQYF
NA	13	TRBJ1-3	TRBV20-1	NA	TGCAGTGTAGGCGGGCCGAGGGGAAACACCATATATTTT	CSVGGPRGNTIYF
many	14	TRBJ1-1	TRBV12-3/TRBV12-4	NA	TGTGCCAGCAGTCCCCTCCGAGGCAGCACTGAAGCTTTCTTT	CASSPLRGSTEAFF
medium-sized	13	TRBJ1-1	TRBV7-9	NA	TGTGCCAGCAGCCCCCGACTGAGCACTGAAGCTTTCTTT	CASSPRLSTEAFF
many	17	TRBJ2-2	TRBV7-2	NA	TGTGCCAGCAGCTTAGGCGTTTGGGCTGGGGGGACCGGGGAGCTGTTTTTT	CASSLGVWAGGTGELFF
many	9	TRBJ1-1	TRBV20-1	NA	TGCAGTGCTAGCGGACCATACCCATTT	CSASGPYPF
many	14	TRBJ1-5	TRBV6-5	TRBD1	TGTGCCAGCAGAGGGACAGGGAAGGGTCAGCCCCAGCATTTT	CASRGTGKGQPQHF
many	15	TRBJ2-5	TRBV4-2	TRBD1	TGTGCCAGCAGCCAAGCCTGGGACAGCGACGTGACCCAGTACTTC	CASSQAWDSDVTQYF
many	14	TRBJ2-5	TRBV25-1	NA	TGTGCCAGCAGTAGAACAGGGTATGAAGAGACCCAGTACTTC	CASSRTGYEETQYF
NA	15	TRBJ2-7	TRBV12-3/TRBV12-4	NA	TGTGCCAGCAGTCCGTTCTTAGGAAGCTCCTACGAGCAGTACTTC	CASSPFLGSSYEQYF
few	12	TRBJ1-5	TRBV27	NA	TGTGTCAGCAGTTCTAGCAATCAGCCCCAGCATTTT	CVSSSSNQPQHF
many	14	TRBJ1-3	TRBV3-1	NA	TGTGCCAGCAGCCAAGCTGGTCCTGGAAACACCATATATTTT	CASSQAGPGNTIYF
many	17	TRBJ2-2	TRBV15	TRBD2	TGTGCCACCAGCAAAGGGCGGGGGATCGATGGTACCGGGGAGCTGTTTTTT	CATSKGRGIDGTGELFF